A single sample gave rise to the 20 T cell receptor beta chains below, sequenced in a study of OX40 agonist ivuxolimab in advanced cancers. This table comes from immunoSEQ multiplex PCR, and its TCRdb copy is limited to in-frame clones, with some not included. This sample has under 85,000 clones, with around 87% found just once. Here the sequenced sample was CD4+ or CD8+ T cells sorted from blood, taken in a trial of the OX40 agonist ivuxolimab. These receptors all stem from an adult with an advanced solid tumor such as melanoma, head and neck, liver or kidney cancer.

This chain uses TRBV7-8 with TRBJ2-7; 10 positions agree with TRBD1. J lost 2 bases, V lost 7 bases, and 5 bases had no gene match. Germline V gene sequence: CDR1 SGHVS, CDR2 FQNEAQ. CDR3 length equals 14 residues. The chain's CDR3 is CASTRGQGAYEQYF. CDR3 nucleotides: TGTGCCAGCACCCGAGGACAGGGGGCCTACGAGCAGTACTTC.

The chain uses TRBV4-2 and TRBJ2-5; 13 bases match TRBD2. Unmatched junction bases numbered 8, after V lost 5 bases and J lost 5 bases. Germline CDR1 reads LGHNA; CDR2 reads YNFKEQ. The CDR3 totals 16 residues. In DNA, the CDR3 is TGTGCCAGCAGCGGTACTAGCGGGGGGGCCTGGGAGACCCAGTACTTC. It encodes CASSGTSGGAWETQYF.

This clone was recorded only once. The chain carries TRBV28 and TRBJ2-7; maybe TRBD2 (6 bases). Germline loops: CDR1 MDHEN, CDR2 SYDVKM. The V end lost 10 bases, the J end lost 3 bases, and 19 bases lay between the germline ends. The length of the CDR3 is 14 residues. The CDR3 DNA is TGTGCCACCCCATGGGGGACTCCATACTACGAGCAGTACTTC. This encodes CATPWGTPYYEQYF.

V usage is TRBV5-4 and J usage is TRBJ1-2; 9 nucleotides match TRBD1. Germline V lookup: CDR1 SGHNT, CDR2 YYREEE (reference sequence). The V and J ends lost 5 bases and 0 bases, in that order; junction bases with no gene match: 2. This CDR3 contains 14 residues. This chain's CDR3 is CASRWTGANYGYTF. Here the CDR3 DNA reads TGTGCCAGCAGGTGGACAGGGGCTAACTATGGCTACACCTTC. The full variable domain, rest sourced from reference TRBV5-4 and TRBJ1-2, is ETGVTQSPTHLIKTRGQQVTLRCSSQSGHNTVSWYQQALGQGPQFIFQYYREEENGRGNFPPRFSGLQFPNYSSELNVNALELDDSALYLCASRWTGANYGYTFGSGTRLTVV.

CDR3: CASSYSMAGRTGELFF. The DNA of the CDR3 is TGTGCCAGCAGTTACTCGATGGCGGGACGAACCGGGGAGCTGTTTTTT. The chain links TRBV6-6 to TRBJ2-2, with D possibly being TRBD2 (6 bases). V was cut by 0 bases and J by 5 bases, with 13 bases left in between. Per germline, CDR1 MNHNY and CDR2 SVGAGI (reference sequence). CDR3 length: 16 amino acids.

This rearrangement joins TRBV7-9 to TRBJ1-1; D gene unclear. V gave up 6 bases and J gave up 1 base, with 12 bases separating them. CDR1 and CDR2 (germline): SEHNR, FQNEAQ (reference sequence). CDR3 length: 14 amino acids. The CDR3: CASRHTASNTEAFF. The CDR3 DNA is TGTGCCAGCAGACACACAGCGTCGAACACTGAAGCTTTCTTT.

CDR3 loop: CASSSGGSTYNEQFF. The CDR3 nucleotides are TGTGCCAGCTCTAGCGGGGGGTCTACATACAATGAGCAGTTCTTC. This chain joins TRBV28 and TRBJ2-1; 11 nucleotides line up with TRBD2. Germline assignment: CDR1 MDHEN and CDR2 SYDVKM. Trimming at V came to 8 bases and at J to 4 bases, leaving 7 bases not matched to a gene. The CDR3 is made up of 15 amino acids.

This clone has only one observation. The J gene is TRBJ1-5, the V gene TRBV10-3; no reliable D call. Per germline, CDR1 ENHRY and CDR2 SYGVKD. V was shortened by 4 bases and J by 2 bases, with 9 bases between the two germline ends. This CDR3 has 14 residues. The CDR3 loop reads CAISGESGNQPQHF. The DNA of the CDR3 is TGTGCCATCAGTGGGGAGTCGGGCAATCAGCCCCAGCATTTT.

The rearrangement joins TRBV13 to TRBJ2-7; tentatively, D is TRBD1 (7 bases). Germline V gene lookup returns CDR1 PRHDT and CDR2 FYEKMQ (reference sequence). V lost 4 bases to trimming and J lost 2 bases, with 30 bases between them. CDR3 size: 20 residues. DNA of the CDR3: TGTGCCAGCAGCTCCGCACGCGGCGGCAGGGGGGAAAATCGGCCCTACGAGCAGTACTTC. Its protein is CASSSARGGRGENRPYEQYF.

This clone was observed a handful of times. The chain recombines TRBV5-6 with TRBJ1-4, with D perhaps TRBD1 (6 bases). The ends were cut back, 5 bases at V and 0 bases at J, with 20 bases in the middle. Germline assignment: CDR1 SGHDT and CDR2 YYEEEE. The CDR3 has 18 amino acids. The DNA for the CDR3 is TGTGCCAGCAGTACAGGGCCCGCGGATTTTGCAACTAATGAAAAACTGTTTTTT. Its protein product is CASSTGPADFATNEKLFF.

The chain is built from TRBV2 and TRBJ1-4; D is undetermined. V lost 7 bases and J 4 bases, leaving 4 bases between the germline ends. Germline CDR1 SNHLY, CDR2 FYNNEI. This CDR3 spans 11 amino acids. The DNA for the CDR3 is TGTGCCAGCAATTTTAATGAAAAACTGTTTTTT. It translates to CASNFNEKLFF.

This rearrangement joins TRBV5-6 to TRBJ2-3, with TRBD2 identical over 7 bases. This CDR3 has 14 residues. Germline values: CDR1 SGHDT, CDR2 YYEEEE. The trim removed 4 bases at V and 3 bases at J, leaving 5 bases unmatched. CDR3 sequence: CASSRGERTDTQYF. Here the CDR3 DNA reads TGTGCCAGCAGCCGGGGGGAGAGGACAGATACGCAGTATTTT.

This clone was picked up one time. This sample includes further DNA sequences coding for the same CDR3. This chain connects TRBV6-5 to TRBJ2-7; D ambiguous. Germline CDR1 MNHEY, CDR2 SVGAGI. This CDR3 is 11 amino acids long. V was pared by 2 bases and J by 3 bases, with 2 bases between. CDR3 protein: CASSYRYEQYF. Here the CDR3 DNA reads TGTGCCAGCAGTTACCGCTACGAGCAGTACTTC.

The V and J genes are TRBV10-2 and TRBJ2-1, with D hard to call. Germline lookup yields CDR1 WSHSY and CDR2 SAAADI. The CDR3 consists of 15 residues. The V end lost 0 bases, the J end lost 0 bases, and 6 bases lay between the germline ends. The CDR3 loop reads CASSESSFSYNEQFF. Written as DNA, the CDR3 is TGCGCCAGCAGTGAGTCTAGCTTCTCCTACAATGAGCAGTTCTTC.

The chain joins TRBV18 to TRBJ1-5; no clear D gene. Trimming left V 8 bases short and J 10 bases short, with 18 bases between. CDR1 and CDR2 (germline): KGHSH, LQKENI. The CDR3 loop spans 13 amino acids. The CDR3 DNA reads TGTGCCAGCGCGGACGGGGAGAACCGACCCCAGCATTTT. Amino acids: CASADGENRPQHF.

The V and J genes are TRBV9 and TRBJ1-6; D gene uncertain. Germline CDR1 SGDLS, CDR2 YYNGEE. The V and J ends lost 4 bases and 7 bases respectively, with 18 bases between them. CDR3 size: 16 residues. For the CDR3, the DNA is TGTGCCAGCAGCCTTAGCGATTTGAGTAAAAATTCACCCCTCCACTTT. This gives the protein CASSLSDLSKNSPLHF.

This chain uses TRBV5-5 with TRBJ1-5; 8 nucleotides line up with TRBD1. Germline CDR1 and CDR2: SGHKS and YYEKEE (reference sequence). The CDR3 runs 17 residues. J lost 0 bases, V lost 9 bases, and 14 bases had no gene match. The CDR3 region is CAIRRQGTTDSNQPQHF. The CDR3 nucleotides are TGTGCCATCCGACGACAGGGGACAACCGATAGCAATCAGCCCCAGCATTTT. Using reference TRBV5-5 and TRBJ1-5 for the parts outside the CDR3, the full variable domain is DAGVTQSPTHLIKTRGQQVTLRCSPISGHKSVSWYQQVLGQGPQFIFQYYEKEERGRGNFPDRFSARQFPNYSSELNVNALLLGDSALYLCAIRRQGTTDSNQPQHFGDGTRLSIL.

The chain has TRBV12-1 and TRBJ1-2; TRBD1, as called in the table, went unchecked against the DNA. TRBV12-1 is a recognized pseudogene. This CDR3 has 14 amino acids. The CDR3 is CASSFVRNYYGYTF. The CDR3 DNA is TGTGCCAGCAGCTTCGTCAGGAACTACTATGGCTACACCTTC.

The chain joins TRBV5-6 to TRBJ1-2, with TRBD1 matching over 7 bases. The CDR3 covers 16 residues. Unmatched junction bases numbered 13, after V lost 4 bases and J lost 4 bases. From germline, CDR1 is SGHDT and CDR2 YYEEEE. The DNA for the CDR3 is TGTGCCAGCAGCCGGAGGGGAACAGCAGGGGGCTATGGCTACACCTTC. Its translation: CASSRRGTAGGYGYTF.

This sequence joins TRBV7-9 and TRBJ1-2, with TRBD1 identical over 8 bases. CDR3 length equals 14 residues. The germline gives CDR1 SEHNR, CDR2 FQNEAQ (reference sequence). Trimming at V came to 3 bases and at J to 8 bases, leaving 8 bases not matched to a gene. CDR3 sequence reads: CASSLTDRANGYTF. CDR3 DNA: TGTGCCAGCAGCTTGACGGACAGGGCGAACGGCTACACCTTC.